A selection of T cell receptor beta chains follows, all from one sample in a study of Graves' ophthalmopathy and Graves' hyperthyroidism. TCRdb used MiXCR to reprocess the multiplex PCR reads, holding one entry per CDR3 protein. The sample records hundreds of thousands of distinct CDR3 sequences, about 44% being singletons. Source material: peripheral blood. The origin of the receptors is an adult man with Graves' ophthalmopathy. CDR3s include the opening cysteine and the closing phenylalanine or tryptophan. D genes are given only for firm matches. Clone size appears in some rows only: once, few, many, or a class for an expanded clone.

>.|.|TRBV2|TRBJ2-7
CASSEEWPASYEQYF
TGTGCCAGCAGTGAAGAGTGGCCTGCGTCCTACGAGCAGTACTTC
>.|many|TRBV5-6|TRBJ1-1
CASSRTGQNTEAFF
TGTGCCAGCAGCCGGACGGGACAGAACACTGAAGCTTTCTTT
>.|many|TRBV7-9|TRBJ2-6
CASSPYGANVLTF
TGTGCCAGCAGCCCCTATGGGGCCAACGTCCTGACTTTC
>.|once|TRBV10-3|TRBJ1-1
CAIKSQGDPEAFF
TGTGCCATCAAAAGCCAGGGAGACCCTGAAGCTTTCTTT
>.|.|TRBV15|TRBJ1-2
CATSRGPGVNGYTF
TGTGCCACCAGCAGGGGGCCGGGGGTAAACGGCTACACCTTC
>.|few|TRBV14|TRBJ1-6
CASSQENSGLKNSPLHF
TGTGCCAGCAGCCAAGAAAATTCAGGGCTTAAGAATTCACCCCTCCACTTT
>.|few|TRBV10-3|TRBJ1-2
CASIGGRGAYGYTF
TGTGCCAGCATTGGGGGCAGGGGAGCCTATGGCTACACCTTC
>.|once|TRBV2|TRBJ2-5
CAGTKGETQYF
TGTGCCGGGACAAAGGGGGAGACCCAGTACTTC
>.|.|TRBV2|TRBJ2-5
CASSWVALRKRAQYF
TGTGCCAGCTCCTGGGTCGCTCTTCGAAAGAGGGCCCAGTACTTC
>.|many|TRBV7-9|TRBJ1-5
CASSLYNQPQHF
TGTGCCAGCAGCCTCTATAACCAGCCCCAGCATTTT
>.|.|TRBV15|TRBJ2-6
CATGSGDFGANVLTF
TGTGCCACTGGGTCAGGGGATTTTGGGGCCAACGTCCTGACTTTC
>TRBD1|.|TRBV11-2|TRBJ2-5
CASSLDAEDRVETQYF
TGTGCCAGCAGCTTAGATGCCGAGGACAGGGTTGAGACCCAGTACTTC
>.|many|TRBV5-1|TRBJ2-5
CASSLQGQETQYF
TGTGCCAGCAGCTTACAGGGACAAGAGACCCAGTACTTC
>TRBD1|.|TRBV7-9|TRBJ1-6
CASSLKGAGNSPLHF
TGTGCCAGCAGCTTAAAGGGGGCGGGTAATTCACCCCTCCACTTT
>.|many|TRBV7-2|TRBJ1-1
CASSSAVNTEAFF
TGTGCCAGCAGTAGTGCGGTAAACACTGAAGCTTTCTTT
>.|.|TRBV14|TRBJ2-5
CASSQDTGARQTQYF
TGTGCCAGCAGCCAAGATACGGGGGCTCGGCAGACCCAGTACTTC
>TRBD2|few|TRBV4-3|TRBJ2-7
CASSQNLLAYTSYEQYF
TGCGCCAGCAGCCAGAACCTACTAGCGTACACCTCCTACGAGCAGTACTTC
>TRBD1|.|TRBV2|TRBJ2-7
CASGDRGAYEQYF
TGTGCCAGCGGGGACAGGGGGGCCTACGAGCAGTACTTC
>.|once|TRBV25-1|TRBJ2-2
CASSEGYSANTGELFF
TGTGCCAGCAGTGAGGGGTACAGTGCGAACACCGGGGAGCTGTTTTTT